The TCR beta chain under discussion was sequenced for a study of T cells after yellow fever vaccination. Study context: When fractions had low cell numbers, they were prepared with SMART-Seq v4 Ultra Low Input.

TCR cDNA, made by 5'RACE template switching, carried an added universal primer site and UMIs. A single record per CDR3 protein comes from TCRdb applying MiXCR to the 5' RACE reads. Counted here are some 250,000 distinct CDR3 sequences, approximately 3.5% occurring once; the ten biggest clones make up over 15%. This clonotype was observed at least ten times. The CDR3 is 16 amino acids. Trimming left V 5 bases short and J 0 bases short, with 15 bases between. CDR1 is SGHAT and CDR2 is FQDESV in the germline V gene (reference sequence). This TCR came from a man between 18 and 35 years old who received the YFV17D yellow fever vaccine. The source was PBMCs, collected 15 days after the yellow fever booster vaccination. This chain links TRBV11-1 with TRBJ2-3, with D hard to call. CDR3 nucleotides: TGTGCCAGCAGCACTACCGGGCAATATAGCACAGATACGCAGTATTTT. Residues: CASSTTGQYSTDTQYF.